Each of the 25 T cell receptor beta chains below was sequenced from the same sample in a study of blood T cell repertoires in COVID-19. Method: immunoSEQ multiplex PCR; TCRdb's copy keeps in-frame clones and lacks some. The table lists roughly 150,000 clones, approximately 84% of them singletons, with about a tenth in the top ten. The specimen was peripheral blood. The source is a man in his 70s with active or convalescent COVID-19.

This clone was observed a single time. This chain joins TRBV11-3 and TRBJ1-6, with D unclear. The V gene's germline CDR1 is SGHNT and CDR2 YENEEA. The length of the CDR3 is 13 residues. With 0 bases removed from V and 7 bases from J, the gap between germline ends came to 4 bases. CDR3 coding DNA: TGTGCCAGCAGCTTAGAGAGGAATTCACCCCTCCACTTT. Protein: CASSLERNSPLHF.

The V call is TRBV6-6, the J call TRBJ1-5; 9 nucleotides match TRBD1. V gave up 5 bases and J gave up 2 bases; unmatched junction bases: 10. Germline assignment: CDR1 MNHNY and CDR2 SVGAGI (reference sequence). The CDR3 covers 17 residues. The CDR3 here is CASSPTGGYVGNQPQHF. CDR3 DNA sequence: TGTGCCAGCAGTCCGACAGGGGGGTACGTGGGCAATCAGCCCCAGCATTTT.

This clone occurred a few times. In nucleotides, the CDR3 is TGTGCCAGCAGCTTAGCCGGAGGGCGAGGTGGCAATCAGCCCCAGCATTTT. Translated, it gives CASSLAGGRGGNQPQHF. This chain links TRBV7-2 with TRBJ1-5; no clear D gene. Germline lookup yields CDR1 SGHTA and CDR2 FQGNSA. The CDR3 totals 17 residues. V lost 0 bases to trimming and J lost 2 bases, with 14 bases between them. Supplemented by reference TRBV7-2 and TRBJ1-5, the full variable domain reads GAGVSQSPSNKVTEKGKDVELRCDPISGHTALYWYRQSLGQGLEFLIYFQGNSAPDKSGLPSDRFSAERTGGSVSTLTIQRTQQEDSAVYLCASSLAGGRGGNQPQHFGDGTRLSIL.

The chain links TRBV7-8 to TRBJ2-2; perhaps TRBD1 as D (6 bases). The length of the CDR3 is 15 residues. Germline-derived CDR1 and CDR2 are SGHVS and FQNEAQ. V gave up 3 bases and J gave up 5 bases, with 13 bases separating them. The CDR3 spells CASSFRGRRTGELFF. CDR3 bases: TGTGCCAGCAGCTTCAGGGGAAGGCGGACCGGGGAGCTGTTTTTT.

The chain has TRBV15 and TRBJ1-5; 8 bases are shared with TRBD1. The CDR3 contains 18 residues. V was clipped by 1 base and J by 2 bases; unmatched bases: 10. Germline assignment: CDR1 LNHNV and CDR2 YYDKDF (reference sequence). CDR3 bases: TGTGCCACCAGCAGAGGGGACAGGCACCCTTTTGGCAATCAGCCCCAGCATTTT. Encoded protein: CATSRGDRHPFGNQPQHF. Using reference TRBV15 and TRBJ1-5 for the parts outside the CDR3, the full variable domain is DAMVIQNPRYQVTQFGKPVTLSCSQTLNHNVMYWYQQKSSQAPKLLFHYYDKDFNNEADTPDNFQSRRPNTSFCFLDIRSPGLGDTAMYLCATSRGDRHPFGNQPQHFGDGTRLSIL.

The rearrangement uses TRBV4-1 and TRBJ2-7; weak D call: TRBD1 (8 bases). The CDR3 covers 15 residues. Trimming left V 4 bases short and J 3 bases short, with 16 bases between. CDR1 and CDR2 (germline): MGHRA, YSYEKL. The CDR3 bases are TGCGCCAGCAGCCCTCTACAGGGGGGGGGCTACGAGCAGTACTTC. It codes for CASSPLQGGGYEQYF.

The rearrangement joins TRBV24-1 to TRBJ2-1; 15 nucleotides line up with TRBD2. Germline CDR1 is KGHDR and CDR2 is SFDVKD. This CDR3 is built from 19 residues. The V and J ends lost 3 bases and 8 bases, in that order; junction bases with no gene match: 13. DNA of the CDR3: TGTGCCACCAGTGATCCCGGGACTAGCGGGAGGATCGAGGGGGATGAGCAGTTCTTC. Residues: CATSDPGTSGRIEGDEQFF.

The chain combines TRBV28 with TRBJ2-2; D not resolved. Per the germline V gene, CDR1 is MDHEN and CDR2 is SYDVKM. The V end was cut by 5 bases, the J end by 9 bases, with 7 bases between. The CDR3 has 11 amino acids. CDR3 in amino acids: CASSNPRELFF. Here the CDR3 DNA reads TGTGCCAGCAGTAACCCTAGGGAGCTGTTTTTT.

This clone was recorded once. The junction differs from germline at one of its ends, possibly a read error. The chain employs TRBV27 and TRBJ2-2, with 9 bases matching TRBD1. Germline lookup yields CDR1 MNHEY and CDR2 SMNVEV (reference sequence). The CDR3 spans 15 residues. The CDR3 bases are TGTGCCAGCAGTTTGGGGACAGGGAACGCCGGGGAGCTGTTTTTT. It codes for CASSLGTGNAGELFF.

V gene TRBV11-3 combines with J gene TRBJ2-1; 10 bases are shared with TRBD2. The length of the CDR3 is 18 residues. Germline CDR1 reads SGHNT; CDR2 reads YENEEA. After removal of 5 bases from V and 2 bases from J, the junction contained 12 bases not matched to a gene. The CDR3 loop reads CASSGASGGFGAYNEQFF. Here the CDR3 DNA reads TGTGCCAGCAGCGGGGCTAGCGGGGGCTTCGGGGCCTACAATGAGCAGTTCTTC.

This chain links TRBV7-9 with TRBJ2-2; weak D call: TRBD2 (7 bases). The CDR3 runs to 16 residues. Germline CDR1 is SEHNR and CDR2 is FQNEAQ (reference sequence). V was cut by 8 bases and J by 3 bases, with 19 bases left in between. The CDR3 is CASDGRSGGDTGELFF. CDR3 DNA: TGTGCCAGCGATGGTCGGTCGGGGGGCGACACCGGGGAGCTGTTTTTT.

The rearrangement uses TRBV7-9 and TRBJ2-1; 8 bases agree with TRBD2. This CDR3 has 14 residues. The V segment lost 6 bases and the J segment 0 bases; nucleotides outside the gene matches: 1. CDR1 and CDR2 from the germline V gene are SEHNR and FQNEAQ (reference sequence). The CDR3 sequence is CASRLAASYNEQFF. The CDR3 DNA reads TGTGCCAGCAGACTAGCGGCCTCCTACAATGAGCAGTTCTTC.

The CDR3 protein is CASKRGREAVDTQYF. CDR3 DNA: TGTGCCAGTAAGAGGGGGCGGGAGGCGGTAGATACGCAGTATTTT. The chain carries TRBV19 and TRBJ2-3; D may be TRBD2 (8 bases). The CDR3 runs 15 residues. CDR1 and CDR2 (germline): LNHDA, SQIVND (reference sequence). Between the trimmed V and J ends, which lost 7 bases and 5 bases, there was a span of 19 bases.

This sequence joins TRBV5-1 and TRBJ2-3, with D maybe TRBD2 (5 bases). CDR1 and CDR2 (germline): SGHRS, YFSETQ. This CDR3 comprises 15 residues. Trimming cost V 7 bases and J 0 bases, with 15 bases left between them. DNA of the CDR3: TGCGCCAGCGCCGGAGGTCGGGGTAGCACAGATACGCAGTATTTT. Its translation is CASAGGRGSTDTQYF.

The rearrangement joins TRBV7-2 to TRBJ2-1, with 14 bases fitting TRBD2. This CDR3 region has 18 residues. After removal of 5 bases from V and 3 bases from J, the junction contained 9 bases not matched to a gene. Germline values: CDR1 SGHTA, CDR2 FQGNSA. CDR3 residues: CASSRAGLAGAHYNEQFF. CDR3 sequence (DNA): TGTGCCAGCAGCCGCGCGGGACTAGCGGGAGCTCACTACAATGAGCAGTTCTTC.

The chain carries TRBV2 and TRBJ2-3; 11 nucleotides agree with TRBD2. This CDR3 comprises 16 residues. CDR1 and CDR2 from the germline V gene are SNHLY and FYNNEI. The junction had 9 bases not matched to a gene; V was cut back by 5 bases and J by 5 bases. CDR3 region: CASSSLAGGSGDTQYF. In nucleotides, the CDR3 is TGTGCCAGCAGTTCCTTAGCGGGGGGGTCCGGAGATACGCAGTATTTT.

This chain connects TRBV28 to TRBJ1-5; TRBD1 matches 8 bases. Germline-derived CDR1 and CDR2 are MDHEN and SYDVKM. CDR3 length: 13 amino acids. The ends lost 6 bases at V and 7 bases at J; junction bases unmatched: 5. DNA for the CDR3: TGTGCCAGCAGACCAGGGGGCTGGCAGCCCCAGCATTTT. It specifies CASRPGGWQPQHF. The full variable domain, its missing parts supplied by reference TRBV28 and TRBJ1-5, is DVKVTQSSRYLVKRTGEKVFLECVQDMDHENMFWYRQDPGLGLRLIYFSYDVKMKEKGDIPEGYSVSREKKERFSLILESASTNQTSMYLCASRPGGWQPQHFGDGTRLSIL.

In DNA form, the CDR3 reads TGTGCCAGCAGTCTCGAGGGCTCCTACGAGCAGTACTTC. Translation: CASSLEGSYEQYF. The chain carries TRBV9 and TRBJ2-7; tentatively, D is TRBD2 (5 bases). Trimming took off 5 bases at V and 0 bases at J, with 9 bases between the two ends. Germline CDR1 is SGDLS and CDR2 is YYNGEE. The CDR3 runs to 13 residues. Using reference TRBV9 and TRBJ2-7 for the parts outside the CDR3, the full variable domain is DSGVTQTPKHLITATGQRVTLRCSPRSGDLSVYWYQQSLDQGLQFLIQYYNGEERAKGNILERFSAQQFPDLHSELNLSSLELGDSALYFCASSLEGSYEQYFGPGTRLTVT.

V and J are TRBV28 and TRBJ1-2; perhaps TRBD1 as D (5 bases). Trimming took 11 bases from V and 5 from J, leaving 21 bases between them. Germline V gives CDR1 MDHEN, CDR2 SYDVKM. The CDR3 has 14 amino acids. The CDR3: CAAQVEGRGYGYTF. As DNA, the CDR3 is TGTGCCGCCCAGGTGGAGGGGAGGGGATATGGCTACACCTTC.

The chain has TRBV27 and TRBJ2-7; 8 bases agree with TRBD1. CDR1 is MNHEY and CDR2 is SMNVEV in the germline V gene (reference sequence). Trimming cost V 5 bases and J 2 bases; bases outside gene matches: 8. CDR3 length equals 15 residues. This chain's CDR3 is CASSPKPGQAYEQYF. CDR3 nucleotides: TGTGCCAGCAGTCCCAAGCCGGGACAGGCCTACGAGCAGTACTTC.

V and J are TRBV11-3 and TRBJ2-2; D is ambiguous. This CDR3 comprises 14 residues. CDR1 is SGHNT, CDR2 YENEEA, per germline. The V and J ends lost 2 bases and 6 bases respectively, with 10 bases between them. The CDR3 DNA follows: TGTGCCAGCAGCTTAATGCAGGCCTCCGGGGAGCTGTTTTTT. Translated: CASSLMQASGELFF.

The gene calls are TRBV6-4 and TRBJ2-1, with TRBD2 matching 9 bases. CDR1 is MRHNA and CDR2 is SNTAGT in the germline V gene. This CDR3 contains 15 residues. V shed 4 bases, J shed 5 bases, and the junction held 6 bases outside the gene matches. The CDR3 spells CASSANSGGNNEQFF. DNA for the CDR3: TGTGCCAGCAGTGCGAATAGCGGGGGCAACAATGAGCAGTTCTTC.

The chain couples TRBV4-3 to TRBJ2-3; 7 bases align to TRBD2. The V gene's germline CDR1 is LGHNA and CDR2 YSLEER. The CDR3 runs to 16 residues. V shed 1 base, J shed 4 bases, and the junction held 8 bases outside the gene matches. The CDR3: CASSQGSWGGPDTQYF. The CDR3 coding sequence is TGCGCCAGCAGCCAAGGGAGCTGGGGAGGGCCAGATACGCAGTATTTT.

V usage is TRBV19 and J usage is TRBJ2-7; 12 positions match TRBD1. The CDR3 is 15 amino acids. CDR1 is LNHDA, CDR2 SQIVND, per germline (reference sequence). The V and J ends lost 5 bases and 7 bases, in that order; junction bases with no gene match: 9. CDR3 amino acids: CASSSRDRGRREQYF. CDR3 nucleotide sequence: TGTGCCAGTAGTTCTCGGGACAGGGGGCGACGGGAGCAGTACTTC.

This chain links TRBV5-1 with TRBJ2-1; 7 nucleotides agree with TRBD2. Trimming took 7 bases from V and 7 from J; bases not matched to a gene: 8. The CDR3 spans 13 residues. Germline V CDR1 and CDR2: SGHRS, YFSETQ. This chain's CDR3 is CASGREIRNEQFF. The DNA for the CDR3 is TGCGCCAGCGGGAGGGAAATTAGAAATGAGCAGTTCTTC.